This T cell receptor beta chain was found in a study of T cells in Graves' hyperthyroidism and ophthalmopathy. Patients were excluded for uncontrolled infection, other autoimmune disease, pregnancy or lactation. The CDR3 extends over 17 amino acids. The germline V gene has CDR1 LGHDT and CDR2 YNNKEL (reference sequence). The J segment lost 7 bases and the V segment lost 6 bases, leaving 15 bases of the junction unmatched. This clonotype has a handful of counts. There were TCR beta CDR3 regions amplified from RNA transcripts. During a first-round RT-PCR of the TCR CDR3, the HTBI primer set was used. TCRdb reprocessed the multiplex PCR reads via MiXCR and lists one record per CDR3 protein. The table shows 300,000 to 450,000 distinct CDR3 sequences, with under 15% occurring only once.

The rearrangement links TRBV3-1 to TRBJ2-3; 11 bases are a match to TRBD1. The receptor was isolated from a woman aged 18-35 years with Graves' hyperthyroidism. The specimen sequenced was blood. CDR3: CASSVRVGQGARYTQYF. CDR3 in DNA: TGTGCCAGCAGTGTCCGTGTCGGACAGGGGGCGCGGTATACGCAGTATTTT.